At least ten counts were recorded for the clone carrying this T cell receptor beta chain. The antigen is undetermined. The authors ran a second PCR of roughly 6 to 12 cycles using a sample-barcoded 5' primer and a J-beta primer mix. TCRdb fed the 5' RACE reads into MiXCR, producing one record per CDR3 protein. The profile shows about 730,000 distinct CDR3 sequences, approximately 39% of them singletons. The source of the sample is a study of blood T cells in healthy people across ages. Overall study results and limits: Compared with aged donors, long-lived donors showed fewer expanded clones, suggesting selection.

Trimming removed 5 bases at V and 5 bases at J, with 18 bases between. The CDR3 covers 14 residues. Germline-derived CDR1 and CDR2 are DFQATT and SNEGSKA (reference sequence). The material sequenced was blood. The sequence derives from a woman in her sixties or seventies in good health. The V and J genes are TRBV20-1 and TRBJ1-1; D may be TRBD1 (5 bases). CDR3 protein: CSAGRGRTGTEAFF. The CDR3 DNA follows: TGCAGTGCTGGACGGGGGAGGACGGGGACTGAAGCTTTCTTT.